The 27 T cell receptor beta chains presented below share a single source sample, sequenced in a study of memory CD4+ T cells and cytomegalovirus serostatus. Profiling relied on immunoSEQ multiplex PCR, and the TCRdb table lists in-frame clones only, not all of them. The data show around 84,000 clones, roughly 80% seen once. Single viable CD3+CD4+CD8-CD45RO+ cells were sorted as the memory CD4+ T cells. The sequenced material came from memory CD4+ T cells from blood. The receptors here all came from an adult in good health and CMV-seronegative.

V gene TRBV28 combines with J gene TRBJ1-2; TRBD1 matches 8 bases. The CDR3 consists of 13 residues. V lost 3 bases and J lost 8; bases outside the gene matches: 5. The germline gives CDR1 MDHEN, CDR2 SYDVKM. The CDR3 loop reads CASSFSGGSGYTF. CDR3 nucleotides: TGTGCCAGCAGTTTCTCAGGGGGCAGCGGCTACACCTTC.

The rearrangement links TRBV7-2 to TRBJ2-2, with 12 nucleotides matching TRBD2. CDR1 and CDR2 (germline): SGHTA, FQGNSA. V was clipped by 7 bases and J by 1 base; unmatched bases: 4. This CDR3 has 16 residues. DNA for the CDR3: TGTGCCAGCACCCTACTAGCGGGGGGGAACACCGGGGAGCTGTTTTTT. Its translation: CASTLLAGGNTGELFF.

The chain employs TRBV25-1 and TRBJ2-5; possibly TRBD1 for D (6 bases). The CDR3 runs to 16 residues. Germline values: CDR1 MGHDK, CDR2 SYGVNS. V lost 8 bases to trimming and J lost 0 bases, with 19 bases between them. The CDR3 reads CASGGAGAVYQETQYF. CDR3 coding DNA: TGTGCCAGCGGGGGCGCTGGGGCGGTGTACCAAGAGACCCAGTACTTC.

The J gene is TRBJ1-1, the V gene TRBV7-6; D is unresolved. This CDR3 is 14 amino acids long. Germline V gene lookup returns CDR1 SGHVS and CDR2 FNYEAQ. V lost 5 bases, J lost 0 bases, and 10 bases lay in between. The CDR3 reads CASSDQYMNTEAFF. CDR3 DNA: TGTGCCAGCAGCGATCAGTACATGAACACTGAAGCTTTCTTT.

This sequence joins TRBV15 and TRBJ2-3; 11 positions agree with TRBD2. With 11 bases clipped from V and 4 bases from J, the junction kept 8 bases outside the gene matches. The CDR3 is 14 residues long. Germline assignment: CDR1 LNHNV and CDR2 YYDKDF (reference sequence). CDR3 region: CAVSGGGYSDTQYF. In DNA, the CDR3 is TGTGCCGTTAGCGGGGGGGGTTATTCAGATACGCAGTATTTT.

This chain joins TRBV18 and TRBJ2-7, with 10 bases identical to TRBD1. The CDR3 sequence is 13 residues long. CDR1 is KGHSH and CDR2 is LQKENI in the germline V gene. V was pared by 6 bases and J by 3 bases, with 2 bases of the junction left unmatched. DNA of the CDR3: TGTGCCAGCTCCGGGACAGGGGTCTACGAGCAGTACTTC. Protein: CASSGTGVYEQYF. Full variable domain (remainder filled in from reference TRBV18 and TRBJ2-7): NAGVMQNPRHLVRRRGQEARLRCSPMKGHSHVYWYRQLPEEGLKFMVYLQKENIIDESGMPKERFSAEFPKEGPSILRIQQVVRGDSAAYFCASSGTGVYEQYFGPGTRLTVT.

The DNA for the CDR3 is TGTGCCAGCATAGAGGTGCTTCCCTCTGACCAGCCCCAGCATTTT. This translates into CASIEVLPSDQPQHF. The chain has TRBV11-3 and TRBJ1-5; D call uncertain. Between the trimmed V and J ends, which lost 7 bases and 7 bases, there was a span of 20 bases. The CDR3 extends over 15 amino acids. Germline V gives CDR1 SGHNT, CDR2 YENEEA.

This chain joins TRBV7-2 and TRBJ2-2; D is unclear. V lost 8 bases, J lost 7 bases, and 20 bases lay in between. CDR1 SGHTA and CDR2 FQGNSA come from the germline V gene. The CDR3 extends over 15 amino acids. The CDR3 DNA follows: TGTGCCAGCTGGACGATAGTTAAGGGTGGCGGGGAGCTGTTTTTT. Residues: CASWTIVKGGGELFF.

This clone has just a few counts. The chain recombines TRBV7-8 with TRBJ1-4; 7 bases agree with TRBD1. Trimming at V came to 5 bases and at J to 8 bases, leaving 11 bases not matched to a gene. The CDR3 length is 15 residues. CDR1 and CDR2 from the germline V gene are SGHVS and FQNEAQ. The CDR3 region has the DNA TGTGCCAGCAGCCAGGGGACAGCAATCGGGGAAAAACTGTTTTTT. Amino acids: CASSQGTAIGEKLFF.

For the CDR3, the DNA is TGTGCCAGCAGCTTTGGCCCGGGACTCTTAACCGGGGAGCTGTTTTTT. This translates into CASSFGPGLLTGELFF. V gene TRBV7-6 combines with J gene TRBJ2-2; perhaps TRBD2 as D (6 bases). CDR1 SGHVS and CDR2 FNYEAQ come from the germline V gene. The V gene lost 3 bases and the J gene lost 5 bases, with 16 bases spanning the gap. The CDR3 is made up of 16 amino acids.

CDR3 in amino acids: CASSPRGSSYNSPLHF. CDR3 sequence (DNA): TGTGCCAGCAGTCCCCGGGGGAGCTCCTATAATTCACCCCTCCACTTT. The V gene is TRBV27, the J gene TRBJ1-6; weak D call: TRBD1 (5 bases). Germline V gives CDR1 MNHEY, CDR2 SMNVEV (reference sequence). Trimming removed 5 bases at V and 0 bases at J, with 11 bases between. This CDR3 comprises 16 residues.

The rearrangement links TRBV15 to TRBJ2-3, with 14 bases fitting TRBD2. CDR1 and CDR2 from the germline V gene are LNHNV and YYDKDF (reference sequence). The CDR3 spans 16 residues. V shed 3 bases, J shed 3 bases, and the junction held 2 bases outside the gene matches. Written as DNA, the CDR3 is TGTGCCACCAGCAGCGGACTAGCGGGGGGAACAGATACGCAGTATTTT. Protein sequence: CATSSGLAGGTDTQYF.

The chain links TRBV5-1 to TRBJ2-3; D not resolved. V shed 2 bases and J shed 2 bases, with 9 bases lying between them. Germline V gene sequence: CDR1 SGHRS, CDR2 YFSETQ. The CDR3 sequence is 14 residues long. The CDR3 nucleotides are TGCGCCAGCAGCTTTCAGTCCTCCACAGATACGCAGTATTTT. Protein: CASSFQSSTDTQYF.

This chain joins TRBV11-3 and TRBJ2-3; 14 bases are a match to TRBD2. CDR1 is SGHNT and CDR2 is YENEEA in the germline V gene. V lost 3 bases to trimming and J lost 0 bases; unmatched junction nucleotides: 5. The CDR3 loop spans 18 amino acids. The chain's CDR3 is CASSFPGLAGVSTDTQYF. The CDR3 bases are TGTGCCAGCAGCTTCCCGGGACTAGCGGGAGTTAGCACAGATACGCAGTATTTT.

This CDR3 reads CASSYGRRDVPDPQHF. The CDR3 bases are TGTGCCAGCAGTTACGGTAGGAGGGACGTTCCTGACCCCCAGCATTTT. The chain recombines TRBV6-6 with TRBJ1-5, with D tentatively TRBD1 (5 bases). This CDR3 is 16 amino acids long. V was shortened by 2 bases and J by 10 bases, with 21 bases between the two germline ends. Germline CDR1 and CDR2: MNHNY and SVGAGI (reference sequence).

The genes are TRBV28 and TRBJ1-1; D may be TRBD1 (5 bases). This CDR3 is 12 amino acids long. Germline CDR1 reads MDHEN; CDR2 reads SYDVKM. V shed 6 bases and J shed 8 bases, with 13 bases lying between them. CDR3 amino acids: CASSPQGREAFF. For the CDR3, the DNA is TGTGCCAGCAGCCCCCAGGGCCGGGAAGCTTTCTTT.

The chain employs TRBV6-1 and TRBJ1-2, with 9 bases matching TRBD1. There are 15 residues in the CDR3. The germline CDR1 and CDR2 sequences are MNHNS and SASEGT. Trimming removed 5 bases from V and 2 bases from J; junction bases left unmatched: 6. For the CDR3, the DNA is TGTGCCAGCAGTCTACAGGGGGCGCTGAACTATGGCTACACCTTC. Its translation: CASSLQGALNYGYTF.

V usage is TRBV30 and J usage is TRBJ2-7; perhaps TRBD2 as D (5 bases). The CDR3 sequence is 11 residues long. V was shortened by 0 bases and J by 9 bases, with 9 bases between the two germline ends. Germline lookup yields CDR1 GTSNPN and CDR2 SVGIG (reference sequence). The DNA of the CDR3 is TGTGCCTGGAGTGTCGGGGTTGTGCAGTACTTC. This gives the protein CAWSVGVVQYF.

The chain combines TRBV30 with TRBJ1-1; 7 positions agree with TRBD1. Germline V gene data show CDR1 as GTSNPN and CDR2 as SVGIG (reference sequence). The junction had 6 bases not matched to a gene; V was cut back by 1 base and J by 7 bases. The CDR3 is 13 amino acids. The CDR3 region has the DNA TGTGCCTGGAGTGCCCAGGGGGTGAGTGAAGCTTTCTTT. The encoded protein is CAWSAQGVSEAFF. The full variable domain, with the rest looked up from reference TRBV30 and TRBJ1-1, is SQTIHQWPATLVQPVGSPLSLECTVEGTSNPNLYWYRQAAGRGLQLLFYSVGIGQISSEVPQNLSASRPQDRQFILSSKKLLLSDSGFYLCAWSAQGVSEAFFGQGTRLTVV.

V and J are TRBV13 and TRBJ2-7; 16 bases are shared with TRBD2. V lost 5 bases and J lost 4; bases outside the gene matches: 2. Per germline, CDR1 PRHDT and CDR2 FYEKMQ (reference sequence). The CDR3 length is 15 residues. The DNA for the CDR3 is TGTGCCAGCAGCCCGGGACTAGCGGGGGGGTACGAGCAGTACTTC. This codes for CASSPGLAGGYEQYF.

This chain's CDR3 is CAWIQNRGGYTF. Here the CDR3 DNA reads TGTGCCTGGATTCAGAACAGGGGCGGCTACACCTTC. The chain couples TRBV30 to TRBJ1-2; TRBD1 matches at 7 bases. Looked up from germline, CDR1 is GTSNPN and CDR2 is SVGIG (reference sequence). CDR3 length: 12 residues. V was pared by 4 bases and J by 8 bases, with 7 bases of the junction left unmatched.

This rearrangement joins TRBV30 to TRBJ1-2; perhaps TRBD1 as D (5 bases). The CDR3 is 11 amino acids. Germline lookup yields CDR1 GTSNPN and CDR2 SVGIG (reference sequence). V was pared by 4 bases and J by 5 bases, with 8 bases between. The CDR3 here is CAWTQGYGYTF. The CDR3 DNA follows: TGTGCCTGGACGCAGGGTTATGGCTACACCTTC.

This clone was detected only a few times. The V call is TRBV9, the J call TRBJ2-1; TRBD1 matches at 10 bases. With 4 bases clipped from V and 9 bases from J, the junction kept 4 bases outside the gene matches. CDR1 and CDR2 from the germline V gene are SGDLS and YYNGEE. CDR3 length: 13 residues. The CDR3 sequence: CASSTGQGGEQFF. The CDR3 bases are TGTGCCAGCAGCACTGGACAGGGGGGTGAGCAGTTCTTC.

This chain joins TRBV5-1 and TRBJ2-4; 8 bases match TRBD1. Germline V CDR1 and CDR2: SGHRS, YFSETQ. This CDR3 is built from 16 residues. Germline trimming cut 1 base from V and 8 bases from J; bases unmatched to any gene: 11. CDR3 DNA: TGCGCCAGCAGCTTGACTACAGGGGGGCTTGGGCACATTCAGTACTTC. Residues: CASSLTTGGLGHIQYF.

A few counts support this clone. The chain uses TRBV5-6 and TRBJ1-1; D gene uncertain. Between the trimmed V and J ends, which lost 1 base and 0 bases, there was a span of 13 bases. CDR3 length: 16 amino acids. Germline CDR1 SGHDT, CDR2 YYEEEE. Written as DNA, the CDR3 is TGTGCCAGCAGCTTGCAGGTTTTGGGCGTGAACACTGAAGCTTTCTTT. It is translated as CASSLQVLGVNTEAFF.

V usage is TRBV7-6 and J usage is TRBJ2-1; D may be TRBD2 (5 bases). Trimming cost V 1 base and J 6 bases, with 16 bases left between them. Germline V gene sequence: CDR1 SGHVS, CDR2 FNYEAQ. The CDR3 totals 16 residues. The CDR3 loop is CASSLGTFRLPNEQFF. CDR3 DNA sequence: TGTGCCAGCAGCTTAGGAACCTTCCGACTACCCAATGAGCAGTTCTTC.

This rearrangement joins TRBV7-9 to TRBJ1-1, with D perhaps TRBD1 (5 bases). Germline V gives CDR1 SEHNR, CDR2 FQNEAQ (reference sequence). V dropped 0 bases and J dropped 10 bases, with 12 bases sitting between them. The CDR3 has 13 amino acids. The CDR3 nucleotides are TGTGCCAGCAGCTTAGCAGGGGAGGGTGGAGCTTTCTTT. It encodes CASSLAGEGGAFF.